The next 10 T cell receptor beta chains were all read from a single sample in a study of T cells in localized non-small cell lung cancer. Clones were sequenced by immunoSEQ multiplex PCR, and TCRdb holds only the in-frame ones, with some missing. The sample contains 9,500 to 11,000 clones, approximately 90% of which appear only once. This specimen consisted of peripheral blood, obtained before any cancer treatment. The receptor set was obtained from a male donor aged 60 or over with stage III lung adenocarcinoma.

Here the CDR3 DNA reads TGTGCCAGCAGCCCATCCGGGGACTCCCGGAACACTGAAGCTTTCTTT. Protein: CASSPSGDSRNTEAFF. The V gene is TRBV7-9, the J gene TRBJ1-1; TRBD1 might be the D (5 bases). With 5 bases removed from V and 1 base from J, the gap between germline ends came to 17 bases. Germline CDR1 reads SEHNR; CDR2 reads FQNEAQ (reference sequence). CDR3 size: 16 residues. Variable domain in full (rest from reference TRBV7-9 and TRBJ1-1): DTGVSQNPRHKITKRGQNVTFRCDPISEHNRLYWYRQTLGQGPEFLTYFQNEAQLEKSRLLSDRFSAERPKGSFSTLEIQRTEQGDSAMYLCASSPSGDSRNTEAFFGQGTRLTVV.

The chain's CDR3 is CASSENSLYF. CDR3 nucleotides: TGTGCCAGCAGTGAAAATTCCCTGTACTTC. The chain carries TRBV6-1 and TRBJ2-7; D unclear. CDR1 MNHNS and CDR2 SASEGT come from the germline V gene. The CDR3 runs to 10 residues. Trimming took 2 bases from V and 12 from J, leaving 8 bases between them.

This clone was detected only once. V is TRBV2 and J is TRBJ1-4; D unresolved. Germline values: CDR1 SNHLY, CDR2 FYNNEI. V lost 4 bases and J lost 6, with 12 bases in between. The CDR3 loop spans 14 amino acids. DNA for the CDR3: TGTGCCAGCAGTGGACGGCCCTCGGATGAAAAACTGTTTTTT. This sequence encodes CASSGRPSDEKLFF. Supplemented by reference TRBV2 and TRBJ1-4, the full variable domain reads EPEVTQTPSHQVTQMGQEVILRCVPISNHLYFYWYRQILGQKVEFLVSFYNNEISEKSEIFDDQFSVERPDGSNFTLKIRSTKLEDSAMYFCASSGRPSDEKLFFGSGTQLSVL.

The rearrangement links TRBV5-1 to TRBJ2-1; possible D gene TRBD2, 7 bases. Germline V gene lookup returns CDR1 SGHRS and CDR2 YFSETQ. V was trimmed by 0 bases and J by 5 bases, leaving 12 bases between them. There are 15 residues in the CDR3. The CDR3 DNA sequence: TGCGCCAGCAGCTTGGTAGGGGGGGAACACAATGAGCAGTTCTTC. This gives the protein CASSLVGGEHNEQFF.

J is TRBJ2-5 and V is TRBV30; 8 nucleotides match TRBD2. The V and J ends lost 1 base and 6 bases, in that order; junction bases with no gene match: 10. CDR1 and CDR2 from the germline V gene are GTSNPN and SVGIG (reference sequence). The CDR3 extends over 15 amino acids. CDR3 amino acids: CAWSASMVAGKTQYF. The CDR3 nucleotides are TGTGCCTGGAGTGCCTCGATGGTAGCGGGGAAGACCCAGTACTTC.

V gene TRBV5-1 combines with J gene TRBJ2-1, with D tentatively TRBD1 or TRBD2 (5 bases each). The CDR3 runs to 13 residues. Germline assignment: CDR1 SGHRS and CDR2 YFSETQ. Trimming pared 3 bases from V and 5 bases from J, leaving 9 bases between. The CDR3 reads CASSYVGDNEQFF. Here the CDR3 DNA reads TGCGCCAGCAGCTACGTGGGGGACAATGAGCAGTTCTTC. Full variable domain (rest looked up from reference TRBV5-1 and TRBJ2-1): KAGVTQTPRYLIKTRGQQVTLSCSPISGHRSVSWYQQTPGQGLQFLFEYFSETQRNKGNFPGRFSGRQFSNSRSEMNVSTLELGDSALYLCASSYVGDNEQFFGPGTRLTVL.

V is TRBV6-4 and J is TRBJ2-3, with no clear D. The germline CDR1 and CDR2 sequences are MRHNA and SNTAGT. The CDR3 covers 14 residues. Trimming shortened V by 3 bases and J by 0 bases, and 7 bases separated the two germline ends. As DNA, the CDR3 is TGTGCCAGCAGTGAGCAGCTCAGCACAGATACGCAGTATTTT. Protein product: CASSEQLSTDTQYF.

The chain employs TRBV9 and TRBJ2-1; 7 nucleotides line up with TRBD2. CDR1 and CDR2 (germline): SGDLS, YYNGEE. With V trimmed by 3 bases and J by 4 bases, 4 bases remained unmatched. CDR3 length equals 14 residues. CDR3 nucleotides: TGTGCCAGCAGCGGAGTTAGCGGGTACAATGAGCAGTTCTTC. This translates into CASSGVSGYNEQFF.

This clone was recorded only once. The gene calls are TRBV7-8 and TRBJ1-5; D may be TRBD1 (6 bases). V lost 1 base, J lost 2 bases, and 9 bases lay in between. The CDR3 covers 15 residues. Germline-derived CDR1 and CDR2 are SGHVS and FQNEAQ. This CDR3 is CASSLGGGGNQPQHF. In DNA form, the CDR3 reads TGTGCCAGCAGCTTAGGAGGGGGAGGCAATCAGCCCCAGCATTTT.

This sequence joins TRBV29-1 and TRBJ1-1; possible D gene TRBD1, 6 bases. Germline assignment: CDR1 SQVTM and CDR2 ANQGSEA. Trimming took 4 bases from V and 2 from J, leaving 11 bases between them. The CDR3 covers 13 residues. This chain's CDR3 is CSVAQGSNTEAFF. CDR3 sequence (DNA): TGCAGCGTTGCCCAGGGGAGTAACACTGAAGCTTTCTTT.